Sequencing of this T cell receptor (beta chain) was carried out in a study of blood T cells in healthy people across ages. With a J-beta primer mix and a sample-barcoded 5' primer, a second PCR ran about 6 to 11 cycles. TCRdb re-analysed the 5' RACE reads in MiXCR, keeping a single row per CDR3 protein. The repertoire includes 600,000 or so distinct CDR3 sequences, 20% to 25% of them detected once, and roughly 3.6% sits in the top ten. Study results and limitations: Whereas aged donors had fewer naive CD4+ cells, long-lived donors had more of them and higher diversity.

Germline CDR1 and CDR2: ENHRY and SYGVKD. CDR3 length equals 11 residues. This clonotype has only a few counts. Antigen: not known. The receptor comes from a man between 70 and 80 years old in good health. The rearrangement links TRBV10-3 to TRBJ2-1; weak D call: TRBD2 (5 bases). The DNA matches TRBJ2-7 better at its end, which makes the J call doubtful. Sequencing was done on a sample of blood. The CDR3, as DNA: TGTGCCATCAGTGAAACGGGAGAGCAGTACTTC. Its protein product is CAISETGEQYF.